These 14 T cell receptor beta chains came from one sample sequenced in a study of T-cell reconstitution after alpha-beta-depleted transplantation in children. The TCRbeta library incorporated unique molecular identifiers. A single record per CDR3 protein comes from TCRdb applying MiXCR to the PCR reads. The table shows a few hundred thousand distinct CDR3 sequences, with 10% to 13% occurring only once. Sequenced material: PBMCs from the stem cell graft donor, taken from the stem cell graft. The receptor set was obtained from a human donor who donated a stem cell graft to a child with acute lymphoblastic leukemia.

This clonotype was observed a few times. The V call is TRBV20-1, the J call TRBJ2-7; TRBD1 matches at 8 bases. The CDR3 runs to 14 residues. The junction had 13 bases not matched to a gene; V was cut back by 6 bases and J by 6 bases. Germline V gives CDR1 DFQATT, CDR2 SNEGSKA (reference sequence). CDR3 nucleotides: TGCAGTGCGCCCGGGTGGCAGGGGGCCGCCGAGCAGTACTTC. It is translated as CSAPGWQGAAEQYF.

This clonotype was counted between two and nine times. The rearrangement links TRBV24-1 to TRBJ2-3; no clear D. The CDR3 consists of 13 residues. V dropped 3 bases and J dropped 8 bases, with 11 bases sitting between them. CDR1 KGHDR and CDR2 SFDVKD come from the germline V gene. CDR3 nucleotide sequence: TGTGCCACCAGTGATAAAACAGTTGTTACGCAGTATTTT. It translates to CATSDKTVVTQYF.

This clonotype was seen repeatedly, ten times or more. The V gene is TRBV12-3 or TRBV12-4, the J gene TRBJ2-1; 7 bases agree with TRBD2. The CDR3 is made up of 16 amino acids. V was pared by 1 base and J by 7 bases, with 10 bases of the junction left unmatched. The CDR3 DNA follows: TGTGCCAGCAGTTTAGGTGCGGGAGCGGTCCGTAATGAGCAGTTCTTC. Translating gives CASSLGAGAVRNEQFF.

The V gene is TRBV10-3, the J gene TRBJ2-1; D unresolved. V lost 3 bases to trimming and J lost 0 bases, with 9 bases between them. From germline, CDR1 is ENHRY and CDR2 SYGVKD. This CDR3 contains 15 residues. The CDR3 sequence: CAISDPTSSYNEQFF. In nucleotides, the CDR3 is TGTGCCATCAGTGATCCGACGAGCTCCTACAATGAGCAGTTCTTC.

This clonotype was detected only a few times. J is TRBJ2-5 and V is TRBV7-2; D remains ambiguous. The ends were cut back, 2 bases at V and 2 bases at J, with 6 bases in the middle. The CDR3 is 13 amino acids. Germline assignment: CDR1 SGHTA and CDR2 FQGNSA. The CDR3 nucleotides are TGTGCCAGCAGCTTATACATTCAAGAGACCCAGTACTTC. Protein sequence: CASSLYIQETQYF.

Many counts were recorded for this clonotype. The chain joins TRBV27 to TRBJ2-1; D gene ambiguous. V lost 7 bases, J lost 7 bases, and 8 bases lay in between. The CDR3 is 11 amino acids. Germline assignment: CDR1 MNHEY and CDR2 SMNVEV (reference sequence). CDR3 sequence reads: CASTGGNEQFF. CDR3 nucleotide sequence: TGTGCCAGCACCGGTGGTAATGAGCAGTTCTTC.

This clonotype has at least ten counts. DNA for the CDR3: TGCAGCGTTCGGGACAGCCTTAGGGCAGATACGCAGTATTTT. Translated, it gives CSVRDSLRADTQYF. The V and J genes are TRBV29-1 and TRBJ2-3, with 7 bases that match TRBD1. V lost 5 bases, J lost 4 bases, and 9 bases stayed unmatched. The CDR3 has 14 residues. From germline, CDR1 is SQVTM and CDR2 ANQGSEA.

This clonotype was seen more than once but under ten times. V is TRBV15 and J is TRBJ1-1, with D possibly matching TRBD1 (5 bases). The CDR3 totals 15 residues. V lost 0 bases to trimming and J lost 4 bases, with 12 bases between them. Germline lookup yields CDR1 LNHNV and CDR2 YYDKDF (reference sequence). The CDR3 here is CATSRDSAGPTEAFF. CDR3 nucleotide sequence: TGTGCCACCAGCAGAGATTCCGCGGGACCCACTGAAGCTTTCTTT.

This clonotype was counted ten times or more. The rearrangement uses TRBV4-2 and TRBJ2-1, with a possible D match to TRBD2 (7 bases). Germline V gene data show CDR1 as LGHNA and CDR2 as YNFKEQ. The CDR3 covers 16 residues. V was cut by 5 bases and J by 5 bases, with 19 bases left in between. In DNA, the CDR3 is TGTGCCAGCAGCGGGCCCCTCGGGGGGCAGGACAATGAGCAGTTCTTC. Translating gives CASSGPLGGQDNEQFF.

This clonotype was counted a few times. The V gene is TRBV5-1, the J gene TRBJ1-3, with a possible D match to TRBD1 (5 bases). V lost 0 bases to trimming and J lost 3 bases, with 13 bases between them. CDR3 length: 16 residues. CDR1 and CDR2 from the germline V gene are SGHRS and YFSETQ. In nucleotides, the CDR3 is TGCGCCAGCAGCTTGGGGGACCCGGGAAGTGGAAACACCATATATTTT. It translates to CASSLGDPGSGNTIYF. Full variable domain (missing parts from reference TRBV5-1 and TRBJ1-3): KAGVTQTPRYLIKTRGQQVTLSCSPISGHRSVSWYQQTPGQGLQFLFEYFSETQRNKGNFPGRFSGRQFSNSRSEMNVSTLELGDSALYLCASSLGDPGSGNTIYFGEGSWLTVV.

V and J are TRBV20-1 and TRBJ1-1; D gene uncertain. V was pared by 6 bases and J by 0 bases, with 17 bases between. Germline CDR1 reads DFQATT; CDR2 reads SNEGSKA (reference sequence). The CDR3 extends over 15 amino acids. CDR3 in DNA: TGCAGTGCGCTGACATTTGGGCGCATGAACACTGAAGCTTTCTTT. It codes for CSALTFGRMNTEAFF.

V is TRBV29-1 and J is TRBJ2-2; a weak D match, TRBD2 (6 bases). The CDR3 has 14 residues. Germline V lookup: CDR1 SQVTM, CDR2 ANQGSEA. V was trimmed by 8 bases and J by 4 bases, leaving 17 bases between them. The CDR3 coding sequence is TGCAGCTTTACTGGGGAGGCGCGCACCGGGGAGCTGTTTTTT. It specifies CSFTGEARTGELFF.

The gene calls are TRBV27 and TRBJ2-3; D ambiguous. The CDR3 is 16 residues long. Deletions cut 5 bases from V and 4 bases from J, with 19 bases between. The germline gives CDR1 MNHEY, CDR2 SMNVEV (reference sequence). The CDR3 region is CASSPIDPKVSDTQYF. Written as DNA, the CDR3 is TGTGCCAGCAGTCCGATAGACCCCAAGGTTTCAGATACGCAGTATTTT.

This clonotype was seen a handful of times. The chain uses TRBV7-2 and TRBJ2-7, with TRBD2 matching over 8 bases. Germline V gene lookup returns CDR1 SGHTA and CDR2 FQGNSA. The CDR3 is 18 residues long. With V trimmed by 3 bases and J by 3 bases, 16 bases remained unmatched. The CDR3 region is CASSFGLAGPLKDYEQYF. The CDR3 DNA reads TGTGCCAGCAGCTTTGGGCTAGCGGGCCCCCTTAAAGACTACGAGCAGTACTTC.